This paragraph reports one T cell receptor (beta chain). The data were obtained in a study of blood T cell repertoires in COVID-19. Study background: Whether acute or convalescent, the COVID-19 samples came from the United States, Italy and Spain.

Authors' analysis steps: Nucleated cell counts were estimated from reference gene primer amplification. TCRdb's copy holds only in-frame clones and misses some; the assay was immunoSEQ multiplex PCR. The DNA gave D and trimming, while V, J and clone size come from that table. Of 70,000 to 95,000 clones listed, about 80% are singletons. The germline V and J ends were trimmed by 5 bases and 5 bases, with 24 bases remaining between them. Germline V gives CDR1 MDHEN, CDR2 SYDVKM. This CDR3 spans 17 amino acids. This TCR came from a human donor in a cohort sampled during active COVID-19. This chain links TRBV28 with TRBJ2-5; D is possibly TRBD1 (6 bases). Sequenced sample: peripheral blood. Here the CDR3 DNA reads TGTGCCAGCAGTCAATCCTTTCTTTGGGGGCGCAAGGAGACCCAGTACTTC. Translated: CASSQSFLWGRKETQYF.